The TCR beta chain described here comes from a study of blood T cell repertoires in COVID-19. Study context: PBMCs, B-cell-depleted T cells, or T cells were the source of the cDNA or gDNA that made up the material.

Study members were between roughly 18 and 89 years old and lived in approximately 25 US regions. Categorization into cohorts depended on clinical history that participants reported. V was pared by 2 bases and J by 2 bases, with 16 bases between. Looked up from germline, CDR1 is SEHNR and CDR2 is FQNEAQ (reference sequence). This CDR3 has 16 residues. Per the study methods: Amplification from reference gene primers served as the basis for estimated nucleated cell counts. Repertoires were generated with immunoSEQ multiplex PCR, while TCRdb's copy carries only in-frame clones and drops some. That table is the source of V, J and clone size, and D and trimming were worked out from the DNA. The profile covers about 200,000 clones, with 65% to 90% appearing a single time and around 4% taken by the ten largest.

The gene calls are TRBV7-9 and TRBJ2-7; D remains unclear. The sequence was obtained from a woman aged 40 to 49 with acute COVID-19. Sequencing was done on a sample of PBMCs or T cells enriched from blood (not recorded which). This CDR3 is CASSLRGQTNPYEQYF. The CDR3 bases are TGTGCCAGCAGCTTACGCGGCCAGACGAATCCCTACGAGCAGTACTTC.